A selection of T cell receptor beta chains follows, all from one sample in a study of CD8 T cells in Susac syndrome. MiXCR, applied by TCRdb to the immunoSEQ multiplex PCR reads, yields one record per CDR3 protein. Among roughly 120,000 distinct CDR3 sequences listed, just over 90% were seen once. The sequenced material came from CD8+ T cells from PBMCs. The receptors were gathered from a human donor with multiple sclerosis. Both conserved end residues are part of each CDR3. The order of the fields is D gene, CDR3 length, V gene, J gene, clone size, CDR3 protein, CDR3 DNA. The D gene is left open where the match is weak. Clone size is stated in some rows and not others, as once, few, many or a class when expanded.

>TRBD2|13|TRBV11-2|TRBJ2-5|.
CASSIRGGNTQYF
TGTGCCAGCAGTATCCGGGGGGGGAATACCCAGTACTTC
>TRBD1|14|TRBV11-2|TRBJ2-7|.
CASSPRRGRSEQYF
TGTGCCAGCAGCCCCCGCAGGGGGCGCTCCGAGCAGTACTTC
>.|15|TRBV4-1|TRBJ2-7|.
CASSHMFDASYEQYF
TGCGCCAGCAGCCACATGTTTGACGCATCCTACGAGCAGTACTTC
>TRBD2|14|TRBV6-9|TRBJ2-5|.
CASLSGGSQETQYF
TGTGCCAGCCTCAGCGGGGGTTCCCAAGAGACCCAGTACTTC
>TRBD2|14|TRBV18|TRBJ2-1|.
CASSPRTSGIEQFF
TGTGCCAGCTCACCCCGGACTAGCGGGATTGAGCAGTTCTTC
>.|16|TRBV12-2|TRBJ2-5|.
CASRFRLVVHQETQYF
TGTGCAAGTCGCTTCAGACTAGTAGTACACCAAGAGACCCAGTACTTC
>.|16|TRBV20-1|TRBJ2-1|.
CSARDPHRGGSVEQFF
TGCAGTGCTAGAGATCCTCACAGGGGGGGCTCCGTGGAGCAGTTCTTC
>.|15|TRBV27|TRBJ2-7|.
CASSFRAGAYYEQYF
TGTGCCAGCAGTTTTAGGGCAGGAGCGTACTACGAGCAGTACTTC
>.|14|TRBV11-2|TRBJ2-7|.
CASSLAKVRAEQYF
TGTGCCAGCAGCTTAGCAAAGGTTAGGGCAGAGCAGTACTTC
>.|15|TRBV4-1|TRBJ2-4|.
CASSQEWGNVDIQYF
TGCGCCAGCAGCCAAGAGTGGGGAAATGTGGACATTCAGTACTTC
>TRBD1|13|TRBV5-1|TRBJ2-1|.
CASRRTGNDEQFF
TGCGCCAGCAGACGGACAGGGAACGATGAGCAGTTCTTC
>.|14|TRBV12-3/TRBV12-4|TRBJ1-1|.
CASSLAGARTEAFF
TGTGCCAGCAGTTTAGCAGGGGCCCGGACTGAAGCTTTCTTT
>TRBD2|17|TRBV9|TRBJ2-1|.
CASSVGQKLAGGNEQFF
TGTGCCAGCAGCGTAGGGCAAAAACTAGCGGGCGGAAATGAGCAGTTCTTC
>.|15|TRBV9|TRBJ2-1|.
CASSVEVGGYNEQFF
TGTGCCAGCAGCGTAGAGGTGGGGGGCTACAATGAGCAGTTCTTC
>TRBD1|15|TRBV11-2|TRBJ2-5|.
CASSYRTGYQETQYF
TGTGCCAGCAGCTACAGGACAGGTTACCAAGAGACCCAGTACTTC
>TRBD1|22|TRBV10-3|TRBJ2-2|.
CAISESAFRDRGFMSDTGELFF
TGTGCCATCAGTGAGTCGGCGTTCCGGGACAGGGGATTTATGTCGGACACCGGGGAGCTGTTTTTT
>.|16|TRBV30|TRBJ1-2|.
CAWRDETGPTNYGYTF
TGTGCCTGGAGGGATGAAACAGGGCCAACTAACTATGGCTACACCTTC
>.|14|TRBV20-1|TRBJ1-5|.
CSATGRNSNQPQHF
TGCAGTGCTACGGGACGGAATAGCAATCAGCCCCAGCATTTT
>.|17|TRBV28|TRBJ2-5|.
CASSLRVMLNNQETQYF
TGTGCCAGCAGTTTACGAGTTATGCTAAACAATCAAGAGACCCAGTACTTC
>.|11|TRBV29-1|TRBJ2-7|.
CSVGMGYEQYF
TGCAGCGTAGGAATGGGATACGAGCAGTACTTC
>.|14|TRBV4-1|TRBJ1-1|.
CASSHRSLSTEAFF
TGCGCCAGCAGTCACCGAAGCTTGAGCACTGAAGCTTTCTTT
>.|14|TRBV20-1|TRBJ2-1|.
CSARPRTSYNEQFF
TGCAGTGCTAGGCCTCGGACATCCTACAATGAGCAGTTCTTC
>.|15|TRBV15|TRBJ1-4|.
CATRGALGFGEKLFF
TGTGCCACCCGCGGCGCGCTCGGGTTTGGCGAAAAACTGTTTTTT
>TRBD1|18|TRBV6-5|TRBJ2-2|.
CASSYSGQLNLNTGELFF
TGTGCCAGCAGTTACTCGGGACAGCTGAATTTGAACACCGGGGAGCTGTTTTTT
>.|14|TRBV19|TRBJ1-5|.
CASSIGAGNQPQHF
TGTGCCAGTAGTATCGGCGCCGGCAATCAGCCCCAGCATTTT
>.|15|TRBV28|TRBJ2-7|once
CASSPHGTPSYEQYF
TGTGCCAGCAGTCCCCACGGGACACCCTCCTACGAGCAGTACTTC
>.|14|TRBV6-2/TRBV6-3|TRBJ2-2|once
CASSYSTWTGELFF
TGTGCCAGCAGTTACTCGACCTGGACCGGGGAGCTGTTTTTT
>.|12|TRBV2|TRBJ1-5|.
CASRGGNQPQHF
TGTGCCAGCAGGGGAGGCAATCAGCCCCAGCATTTT
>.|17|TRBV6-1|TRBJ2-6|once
CASRIGAQISGANVLTF
TGTGCCAGCAGAATTGGAGCCCAAATTTCTGGGGCCAACGTCCTGACTTTC
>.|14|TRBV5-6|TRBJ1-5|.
CASSSGTPNQPQHF
TGTGCCAGCAGCTCCGGGACACCGAATCAGCCCCAGCATTTT
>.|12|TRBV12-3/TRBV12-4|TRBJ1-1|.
CASNWRGAEAFF
TGTGCCAGCAATTGGAGAGGAGCCGAAGCTTTCTTT
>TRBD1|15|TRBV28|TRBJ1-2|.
CASSQILRDRNGYTF
TGTGCCAGCAGTCAAATCCTCCGGGACAGAAATGGCTACACCTTC
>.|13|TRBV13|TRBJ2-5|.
CASSPSGPETQYF
TGTGCCAGCAGCCCCAGTGGCCCCGAGACCCAGTACTTC
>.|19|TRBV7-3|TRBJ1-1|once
CASSLYSGQSPPGLAEAFF
TGTGCCAGCAGCTTATATTCTGGACAGAGCCCGCCCGGGTTAGCTGAAGCTTTCTTT
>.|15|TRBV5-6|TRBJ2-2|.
CASSFGQGGTGELFF
TGTGCCAGCAGCTTTGGGCAGGGAGGAACCGGGGAGCTGTTTTTT
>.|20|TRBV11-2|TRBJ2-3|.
CASRPKGGLAVKRSTDTQYF
TGTGCCAGCAGACCTAAAGGGGGTTTAGCGGTAAAGCGTAGCACAGATACGCAGTATTTT
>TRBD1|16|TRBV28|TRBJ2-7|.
CASSLGVTGLAYEQYF
TGTGCCAGCAGTTTAGGGGTGACAGGGTTGGCCTACGAGCAGTACTTC
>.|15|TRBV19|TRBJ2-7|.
CASQSGASPHYEQYF
TGTGCCAGCCAATCGGGGGCCTCACCCCACTACGAGCAGTACTTC
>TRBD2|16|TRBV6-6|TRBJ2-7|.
CASSYPQRGMSYEQYF
TGTGCCAGCAGTTACCCCCAGCGGGGGATGTCCTACGAGCAGTACTTC
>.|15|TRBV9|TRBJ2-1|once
CASSVFGVLNNEQFF
TGTGCCAGCAGCGTATTTGGAGTCTTAAACAATGAGCAGTTCTTC
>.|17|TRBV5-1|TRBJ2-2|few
CASSLGAPAWVPGELFF
TGCGCCAGCAGCTTGGGGGCCCCCGCTTGGGTCCCCGGGGAGCTGTTTTTT
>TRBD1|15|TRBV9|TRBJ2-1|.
CASSERTGANNEQFF
TGTGCCAGCAGCGAAAGGACAGGGGCTAACAATGAGCAGTTCTTC
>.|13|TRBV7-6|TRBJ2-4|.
CASSPGGRSIQYF
TGTGCCAGCAGCCCAGGGGGGAGGAGCATTCAGTACTTC
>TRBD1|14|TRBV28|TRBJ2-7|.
CASSIRDRGYEQYF
TGTGCCAGCAGTATCCGGGACAGGGGATACGAGCAGTACTTC
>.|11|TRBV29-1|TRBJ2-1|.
CSVDRGNEQFF
TGCAGCGTTGATCGGGGAAATGAGCAGTTCTTC
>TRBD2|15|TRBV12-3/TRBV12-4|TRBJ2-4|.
CASSVAGLTKNIQYF
TGTGCCAGCAGCGTAGCGGGATTGACCAAAAACATTCAGTACTTC
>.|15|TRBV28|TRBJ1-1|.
CASSLYRGGNTEAFF
TGTGCCAGCAGTCTCTATCGGGGAGGGAACACTGAAGCTTTCTTT
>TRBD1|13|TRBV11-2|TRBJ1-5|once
CASSAYRGQPQHF
TGTGCCAGCAGCGCCTACAGGGGCCAGCCCCAGCATTTT
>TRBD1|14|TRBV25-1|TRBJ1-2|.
CASSDVQGARGYTF
TGTGCCAGCAGTGACGTTCAGGGGGCGCGTGGCTACACCTTC
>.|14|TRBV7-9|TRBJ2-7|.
CASSAGSLPYEQYF
TGTGCCAGCAGCGCAGGATCCCTCCCCTACGAGCAGTACTTC
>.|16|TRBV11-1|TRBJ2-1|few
CASSSRPGRTNNEQFF
TGTGCCAGCAGCTCCCGGCCTGGACGGACAAACAATGAGCAGTTCTTC
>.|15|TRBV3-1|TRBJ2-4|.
CASSRLTGNKNIQYF
TGTGCCAGCAGCCGCTTAACAGGGAACAAAAACATTCAGTACTTC
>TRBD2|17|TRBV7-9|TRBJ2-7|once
CAGSSTDPGLAGHEQYF
TGTGCCGGCAGCTCAACCGACCCGGGACTAGCGGGCCACGAGCAGTACTTC